The rows below give T cell receptor beta chains drawn from one sample of a study of shared clonotypes between healthy human individuals. Data came from immunoSEQ multiplex PCR; TCRdb stores just in-frame clones and leaves some out. This table has a few million clones, approximately 95% appearing once. Sequencing was performed on naive CD4+ T cells from PBMCs. The receptors shown here come from a man between 18 and 29 years old in good health. Some clones in this sample may be carry-over from other donors' samples. The conserved cysteine and the conserved F or W are not part of the CDR3 here.

ASSPTMLAGALNEQF	TRBV5-4	TRBJ2-1
ASSSNGQKGETQY	TRBV11-3	TRBJ2-5
ASSQDREGRGRDTQY	TRBV4-1	TRBJ2-3
ASSLGQGWTEAF	TRBV28	TRBJ1-1
SVEVSGPPSGYT	TRBV29-1	TRBJ1-2
ASSVRDIYGYT	TRBV6-1	TRBJ1-2
ASSARGAGETQY	TRBV2	TRBJ2-5
ASTPGRFGGGNEKLF	TRBV19	TRBJ1-4
ASSSTIRRVGGASYEQY	TRBV5-6	TRBJ2-7
ASSGQGSADTQY	TRBV18	TRBJ2-3
ASSQEQLSSYNEQF	TRBV4-1	TRBJ2-1
ASSVVAGMNEQF	TRBV9	TRBJ2-1
ASSLLTSQETQY	TRBV7-9	TRBJ2-5
ARTWSVGSYNEQF	TRBV2	TRBJ2-1
ASSELYQPQH	TRBV6-1	TRBJ1-5
ASSQVNEKLF	TRBV14	TRBJ1-4
ASSYSPTAQETQY	TRBV6-5	TRBJ2-5
ASSQYDRGSHEQY	TRBV4-1	TRBJ2-7
ASSTGGSASTDTQY	TRBV4-1	TRBJ2-3
ASSPTTASGANVLT	TRBV5-5	TRBJ2-6
ASSLGQGPTDTQY	TRBV5-1	TRBJ2-3
ASSVKWGAQY	TRBV9	TRBJ2-4
ASSTPSIGREQY	TRBV28	TRBJ2-7
ASSLEKGIANTGELF	TRBV5-1	TRBJ2-2
ASSLDLVADTQY	TRBV11-2	TRBJ2-3